A single TCR beta chain is shown here with its context. No cognate antigen has been identified for it. Per-base qualities were not stored, and no clone one base away is much larger. This record comes from a study of PD-L1 blockade in urothelial cancer (dated by TCRdb to about 2017). With respect to the entire study: All patients started therapy around 2014 and received atezolizumab 1,200 mg intravenously every 3 weeks. Pretreatment blood TCR-seq was available for 27 to 30 patients, at least one posttreatment blood collection was obtained for some 25 patients, and tumor TCR-seq was available for some 25 patients. The study was an exploratory multi-omic analysis of somatic, immune and clinical correlates of response to PD-L1 blockade with atezolizumab in urothelial cancer. TCR sequencing covered pretreatment tumor samples and matched, serially collected peripheral blood taken before and after atezolizumab treatment. Blood samples gave median yields of about 140,000 T cells and over 80,000 unique TCRs, along with a median clonality of around 0.08. About 90% of the 29 patients were males with bladder-origin urothelial cancer, and about 60% of the roughly 30 reported a prior smoking history. Blood samples were analyzed at 3 weeks after treatment start (second dose) and at 6 weeks after treatment start. Durable clinical benefit was achieved by nine patients but not by the remaining 20. In the same patients, pretreatment tumors underwent whole exome sequencing and RNA sequencing in addition to TCR sequencing. Durable clinical benefit meant progression-free survival longer than 6 months, and TCR features were also tested against progression-free and overall survival. An ECOG performance status of 0 or 1 was recorded for the patients, and 0 to 3 prior chemotherapy regimens had been received by the patients. Results and caveats for the whole study, not just this receptor: Because of the small sample size (n ≈ 31) and the many exploratory analyses performed, the results are intended to be regarded as hypothesis-generating. Among patients with durable benefit, tumor-associated TCR clones showed greater expansion in peripheral blood 3 weeks after treatment started (n ≈ 22, p = 0.022). Improved progression-free and overall survival was found to be associated with pretreatment peripheral blood TCR clonality below the median.

In the germline V gene, CDR1 corresponds to SNHLY and CDR2 to FYNNEI. The CDR3 goes from the cysteine to the phenylalanine over 14 residues. The retained sequence is limited to the CDR3, 42 bases, with the frame set at the first base. From V the trimming removes 6 bases and from J it removes 4 bases, while the gene matches leave 7 bases of the junction unaccounted for. Synthetic TCR analog templates were spiked into each PCR to estimate absolute template abundance from read counts. The immunoSEQ assay used bias-controlled V and J gene primers to amplify TCRbeta CDR3 regions from genomic DNA. Sequencing of rearranged TCRbeta segments was done at approximately 20X coverage. In the original analysis: Clustering was used to correct sequencing errors, and CDR3s were annotated against IMGT so that V, D and J genes could be assigned. Downstream analyses used only productive TCRbeta rearrangements and left out out-of-frame or stop-codon sequences. Clonality was computed as one minus Shannon entropy normalized by the log of the number of unique productive sequences. Fisher's exact test with Benjamini-Hochberg correction, using a cutoff of adjusted p below 0.01, was how clones that differed between time points or between blood and tumor were identified. TCRdb obtained this table from immuneACCESS and retained in-frame rearrangements with V and J assigned. These tables miss some clones; where compared with another copy, unresolved V genes account for less than half of the shortfall, and the remainder is unexplained. V and J calls and clone size follow that table, whereas D and trimming were derived from the DNA. Present in this sample are 60,000 or so clones, around 80% of which were seen just once. The ten top clones hold 4% to 5.5% of the sample.

The cohort comprised more than 25 patients with locally advanced or metastatic urothelial carcinoma treated at Memorial Sloan Kettering on a trial protocol. Peripheral blood mononuclear cells were collected pretreatment and during treatment, at between 1 and 8 total time points per patient. The Qiagen DNeasy Blood extraction kit was used to purify genomic DNA from total PBMCs and tumor samples. PBMCs were collected pretreatment and during treatment and were isolated and stored as previously described. Sample: PBMCs, taken around atezolizumab (anti-PD-L1) treatment. The receptor comes from a man between 65 and 79 years old with urothelial cancer. The sequence is built from TRBV2 and TRBJ1-2; TRBD1 fits 8 bases in the junction. At the DNA level, the sequence is TGTGCCAGCAGCTCGGACAGGGTCGTCTATGGCTACACCTTC. Translation gives CASSSDRVVYGYTF.